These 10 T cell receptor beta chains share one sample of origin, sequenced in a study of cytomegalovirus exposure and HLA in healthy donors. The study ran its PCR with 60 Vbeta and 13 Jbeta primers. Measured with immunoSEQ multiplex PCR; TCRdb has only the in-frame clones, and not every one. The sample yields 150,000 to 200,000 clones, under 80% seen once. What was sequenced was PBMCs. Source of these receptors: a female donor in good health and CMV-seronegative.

The CDR3 protein is CASLDRGNTGELFF. CDR3 coding DNA: TGTGCCAGCCTGGACAGGGGGAACACCGGGGAGCTGTTTTTT. The V call is TRBV6-1, the J call TRBJ2-2; 9 bases align to TRBD1. CDR1 and CDR2 (germline): MNHNS, SASEGT. Trimming at V came to 8 bases and at J to 1 base, leaving 2 bases not matched to a gene. This CDR3 comprises 14 residues.

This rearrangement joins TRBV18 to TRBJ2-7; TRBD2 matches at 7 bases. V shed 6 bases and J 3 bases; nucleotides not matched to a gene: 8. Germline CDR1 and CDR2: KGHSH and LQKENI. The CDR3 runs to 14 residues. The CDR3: CASSREAGFYEQYF. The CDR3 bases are TGTGCCAGCTCCCGGGAGGCAGGGTTCTACGAGCAGTACTTC.

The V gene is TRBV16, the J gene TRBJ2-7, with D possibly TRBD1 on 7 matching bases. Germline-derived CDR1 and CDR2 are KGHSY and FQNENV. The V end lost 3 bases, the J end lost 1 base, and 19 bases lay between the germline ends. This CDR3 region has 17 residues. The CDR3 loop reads CASSQTAGQFKSYEQYF. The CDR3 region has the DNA TGTGCCAGCAGCCAGACGGCGGGACAGTTTAAATCCTACGAGCAGTACTTC.

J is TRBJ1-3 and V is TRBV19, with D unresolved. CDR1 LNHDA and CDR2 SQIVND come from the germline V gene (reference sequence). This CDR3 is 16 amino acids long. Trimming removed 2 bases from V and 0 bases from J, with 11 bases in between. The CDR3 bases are TGTGCCAGTAGTATAAGGAGAAGGCTCTCTGGAAACACCATATATTTT. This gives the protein CASSIRRRLSGNTIYF.

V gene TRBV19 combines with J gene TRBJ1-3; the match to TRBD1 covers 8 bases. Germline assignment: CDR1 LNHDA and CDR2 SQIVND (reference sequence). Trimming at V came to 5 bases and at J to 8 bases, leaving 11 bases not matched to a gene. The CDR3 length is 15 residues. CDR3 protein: CASSPSDRVRDTIYF. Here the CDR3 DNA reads TGTGCCAGTAGTCCCTCGGACAGGGTGAGAGACACCATATATTTT.

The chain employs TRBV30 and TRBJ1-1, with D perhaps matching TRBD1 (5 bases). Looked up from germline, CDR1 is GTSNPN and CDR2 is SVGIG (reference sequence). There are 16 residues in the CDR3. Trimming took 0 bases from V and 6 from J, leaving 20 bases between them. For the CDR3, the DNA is TGTGCCTGGAGTGTACGGCAGGGAGGAGGGACTGCTGAAGCTTTCTTT. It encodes CAWSVRQGGGTAEAFF.

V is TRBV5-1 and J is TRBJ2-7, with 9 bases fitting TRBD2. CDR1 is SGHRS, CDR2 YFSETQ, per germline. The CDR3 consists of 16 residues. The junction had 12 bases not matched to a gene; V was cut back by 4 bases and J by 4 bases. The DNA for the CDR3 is TGCGCCAGCAGCCCTGGCGCCCAGACTAGCGGTTACGAGCAGTACTTC. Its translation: CASSPGAQTSGYEQYF.

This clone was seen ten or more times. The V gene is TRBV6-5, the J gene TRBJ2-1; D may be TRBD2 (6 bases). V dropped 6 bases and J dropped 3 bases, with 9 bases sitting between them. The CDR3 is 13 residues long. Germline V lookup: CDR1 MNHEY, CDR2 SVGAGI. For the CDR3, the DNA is TGTGCCAGCAGCCCGACTAGCTACAATGAGCAGTTCTTC. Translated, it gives CASSPTSYNEQFF.

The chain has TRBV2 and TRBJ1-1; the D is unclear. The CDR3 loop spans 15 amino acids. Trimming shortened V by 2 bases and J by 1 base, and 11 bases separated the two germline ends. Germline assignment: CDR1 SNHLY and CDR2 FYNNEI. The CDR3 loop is CASSEPREPNTEAFF. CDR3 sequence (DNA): TGTGCCAGCAGTGAACCGCGGGAGCCGAACACTGAAGCTTTCTTT.

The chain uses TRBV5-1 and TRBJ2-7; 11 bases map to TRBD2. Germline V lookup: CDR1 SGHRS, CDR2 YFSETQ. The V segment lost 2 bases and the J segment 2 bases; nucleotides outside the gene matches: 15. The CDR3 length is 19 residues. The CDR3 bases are TGCGCCAGCAGCTTCCAGACTAGCGGGAAAACGGGCCCTCCCTACGAGCAGTACTTC. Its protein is CASSFQTSGKTGPPYEQYF. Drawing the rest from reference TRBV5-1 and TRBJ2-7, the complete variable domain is KAGVTQTPRYLIKTRGQQVTLSCSPISGHRSVSWYQQTPGQGLQFLFEYFSETQRNKGNFPGRFSGRQFSNSRSEMNVSTLELGDSALYLCASSFQTSGKTGPPYEQYFGPGTRLTVT.